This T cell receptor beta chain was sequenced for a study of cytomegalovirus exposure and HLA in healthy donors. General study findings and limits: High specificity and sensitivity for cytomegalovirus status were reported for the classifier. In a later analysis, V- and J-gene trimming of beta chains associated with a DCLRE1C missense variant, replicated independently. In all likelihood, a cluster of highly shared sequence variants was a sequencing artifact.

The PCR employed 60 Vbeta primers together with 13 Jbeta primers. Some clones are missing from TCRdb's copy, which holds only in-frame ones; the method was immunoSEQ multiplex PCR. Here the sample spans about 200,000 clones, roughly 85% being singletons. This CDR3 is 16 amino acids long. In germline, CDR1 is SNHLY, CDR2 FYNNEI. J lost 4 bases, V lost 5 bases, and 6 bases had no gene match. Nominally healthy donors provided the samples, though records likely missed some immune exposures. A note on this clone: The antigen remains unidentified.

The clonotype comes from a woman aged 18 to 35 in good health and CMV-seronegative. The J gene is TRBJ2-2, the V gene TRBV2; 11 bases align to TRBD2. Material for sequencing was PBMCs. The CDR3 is CASSSGTSGVTGELFF. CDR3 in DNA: TGTGCCAGCAGTTCCGGGACTAGCGGAGTCACCGGGGAGCTGTTTTTT.